This T cell receptor (beta chain) was identified in a study of cytomegalovirus exposure and HLA in healthy donors. Sequencing was performed with immunoSEQ multiplex PCR; in TCRdb, only in-frame clones are kept and a portion is missing. The sample lists under 200,000 clones, around 92% seen once, with about a tenth in the top ten. Study findings and constraints: Diagnosis of cytomegalovirus status made by the classifier reportedly showed high specificity and sensitivity.

Germline V gene lookup returns CDR1 SGHTA and CDR2 FQGNSA. With 5 bases clipped from V and 3 bases from J, the junction kept 1 base outside the gene matches. The CDR3 sequence is 15 residues long. This clone occurred once. The antigen remains unidentified. Sequenced sample: PBMCs. This chain joins TRBV7-2 and TRBJ2-1, with 13 bases that match TRBD2. This clonotype originated in a woman between 18 and 30 years old in good health and CMV-seropositive. The CDR3 DNA reads TGTGCCAGCAGCCGGACTAGCGGGAGCTACAATGAGCAGTTCTTC. Translated, it gives CASSRTSGSYNEQFF. Using reference TRBV7-2 and TRBJ2-1 for the parts outside the CDR3, the full variable domain is GAGVSQSPSNKVTEKGKDVELRCDPISGHTALYWYRQSLGQGLEFLIYFQGNSAPDKSGLPSDRFSAERTGGSVSTLTIQRTQQEDSAVYLCASSRTSGSYNEQFFGPGTRLTVL.